This T cell receptor (beta chain) is drawn from a study of shared clonotypes between healthy human individuals. Turning to the study itself: Per donor, three plates held CD4 naive cells, three held CD4 memory, two held CD8 naive and one held CD8 memory.

The run depth of the assay was deep. For sorted subsets, approximately 0.2 ug DNA per replicate equaled about 30,000 T cell genomes. The repertoire was sequenced with immunoSEQ multiplex PCR; TCRdb's copy has only in-frame clones and lacks some. This sample has about 2 million clones; about 95% occur once, and the top ten carry 0.9% to 1.4%. On this clone: Its antigen is as yet unknown.

Findings and limits, study-wide: Rarefaction analysis demonstrated incomplete sorted-subset sequencing notwithstanding large depth.

Naive-designated CD8 cells lacked CD45RO, were positively enriched for CCR7, and omitted terminally differentiated effector memory CD45RA+ cells. Per germline, CDR1 ENHRY and CDR2 SYGVKD. V lost 3 bases and J lost 3, with 17 bases in between. CDR3 length: 16 amino acids. The V gene is TRBV10-3, the J gene TRBJ2-5; maybe TRBD1 (6 bases). The TCR comes from a man younger than 35 in good health. Sequencing input: naive CD8+ T cells sorted from blood. CDR3 residues: CAISDSFRQAEETQYF. DNA of the CDR3: TGTGCCATCAGTGACTCCTTCCGACAGGCCGAAGAGACCCAGTACTTC.